Below, 18 T cell receptor beta chains from the same sample are listed, as sequenced in a study of T cell repertoires in cytomegalovirus infection. TCRdb analysed the reads with MiXCR anew, one entry per CDR3 protein. The sample consists of around 450,000 distinct CDR3 sequences, roughly 31% of them appearing once. The specimen was PBMCs. All receptors come from a human donor in good health (CMV status not recorded). Some clones in this sample may be carry-over from other donors' samples.

This clonotype was seen more than once but under ten times. The CDR3 bases are TGCGCCAGCAGCCAAGAGGGGGTTGACAACTATGGCTACACCTTC. It codes for CASSQEGVDNYGYTF. The chain links TRBV4-1 to TRBJ1-2, with a tentative D call TRBD1 (5 bases). Germline V gene data show CDR1 as MGHRA and CDR2 as YSYEKL. This CDR3 has 15 amino acids. The V end lost 0 bases, the J end lost 2 bases, and 10 bases lay between the germline ends.

This clonotype was observed a handful of times. The rearrangement uses TRBV20-1 and TRBJ2-7; a possible D gene is TRBD1 (5 bases). CDR3 length: 14 residues. Trimming removed 4 bases at V and 0 bases at J, with 13 bases between. Germline CDR1 DFQATT, CDR2 SNEGSKA (reference sequence). CDR3 nucleotides: TGCAGTGCTATAGCCAGGGTACTCTCCTACGAGCAGTACTTC. Translating it yields CSAIARVLSYEQYF.

Ten or more counts support this clonotype. The V call is TRBV7-6, the J call TRBJ1-1; 7 nucleotides line up with TRBD1. Germline CDR1 SGHVS, CDR2 FNYEAQ. The V segment lost 4 bases and the J segment 1 base; nucleotides outside the gene matches: 9. This CDR3 is 16 amino acids long. The CDR3 nucleotides are TGTGCCAGCAGCTACGACAGGGTTGGGGCGAACACTGAAGCTTTCTTT. Translating gives CASSYDRVGANTEAFF.

The rearrangement joins TRBV7-3 to TRBJ2-3; 7 nucleotides line up with TRBD1. The V gene's germline CDR1 is SGHTA and CDR2 FQGTGA. The CDR3 length is 15 residues. After removal of 4 bases from V and 6 bases from J, the junction contained 10 bases not matched to a gene. This CDR3 reads CASSYSDRPGDTQYF. The CDR3 DNA reads as TGTGCCAGCAGCTACTCGGACAGGCCAGGGGATACGCAGTATTTT. The variable domain in full, completed from reference TRBV7-3 and TRBJ2-3, reads GAGVSQTPSNKVTEKGKYVELRCDPISGHTALYWYRQSLGQGPEFLIYFQGTGAADDSGLPNDRFFAVRPEGSVSTLKIQRTERGDSAVYLCASSYSDRPGDTQYFGPGTRLTVL.

This clonotype has only a few counts. The chain is built from TRBV7-9 and TRBJ1-1; the D is unclear. The ends were cut back, 5 bases at V and 4 bases at J, with 11 bases in the middle. CDR1 SEHNR and CDR2 FQNEAQ come from the germline V gene (reference sequence). The CDR3 length is 13 residues. This CDR3 is CASSVSLGTEAFF. CDR3 bases: TGTGCCAGCAGCGTAAGTTTGGGCACTGAAGCTTTCTTT. Full variable domain (remainder filled in from reference TRBV7-9 and TRBJ1-1): DTGVSQNPRHKITKRGQNVTFRCDPISEHNRLYWYRQTLGQGPEFLTYFQNEAQLEKSRLLSDRFSAERPKGSFSTLEIQRTEQGDSAMYLCASSVSLGTEAFFGQGTRLTVV.

The chain recombines TRBV6-2 or TRBV6-3 with TRBJ2-7; 10 nucleotides align to TRBD2. J gave up 5 bases and V 6 bases, and 7 bases lay outside the gene matches. CDR1 is MNHEY, CDR2 SVGEGT, per germline. This CDR3 has 14 residues. CDR3 in amino acids: CASSALGTSDEQYF. CDR3 bases: TGTGCCAGCAGCGCCCTTGGGACTAGCGACGAGCAGTACTTC.

This clonotype appeared a few times. This chain joins TRBV20-1 and TRBJ1-3, with D possibly TRBD1 on 5 matching bases. CDR1 and CDR2 from the germline V gene are DFQATT and SNEGSKA (reference sequence). V was clipped by 7 bases and J by 0 bases, with 13 bases between them. The CDR3 has 14 amino acids. The CDR3 reads CSGKTTVSGNTIYF. The DNA for the CDR3 is TGCAGTGGTAAGACGACAGTCTCTGGAAACACCATATATTTT.

In this sample, this clonotype turned up many times. The rearrangement links TRBV15 to TRBJ2-5, with D perhaps matching TRBD1 (6 bases). The germline V gene has CDR1 LNHNV and CDR2 YYDKDF (reference sequence). The CDR3 covers 17 residues. The V end was cut by 5 bases, the J end by 2 bases, with 21 bases between. This CDR3 is CATSDGLRGGQQETQYF. In DNA, the CDR3 is TGTGCCACCAGCGACGGCCTTCGAGGGGGACAACAAGAGACCCAGTACTTC.

This clonotype was detected many times. The chain is built from TRBV7-2 and TRBJ2-1, with 8 positions matching TRBD2. Unmatched junction bases numbered 11, after V lost 7 bases and J lost 9 bases. Germline lookup yields CDR1 SGHTA and CDR2 FQGNSA. The CDR3 loop spans 14 amino acids. As DNA, the CDR3 is TGTGCCAGCATCCCCGACGGGGGGGCGAGTGAGCAGTTCTTC. Protein product: CASIPDGGASEQFF.

This clonotype showed up just a few times. V gene TRBV7-8 combines with J gene TRBJ1-5; 9 nucleotides align to TRBD1. Germline V gene lookup returns CDR1 SGHVS and CDR2 FQNEAQ. This CDR3 is 19 amino acids long. With V trimmed by 5 bases and J by 3 bases, 17 bases remained unmatched. The CDR3 nucleotides read TGTGCCAGCAGCCCCAAGGGACAGGGAAATCTCAAAATCAATCAGCCCCAGCATTTT. It specifies CASSPKGQGNLKINQPQHF.

A few counts support this clonotype. The rearrangement joins TRBV18 to TRBJ2-1; D remains ambiguous. Deletions cut 1 base from V and 5 bases from J, with 6 bases between. The length of the CDR3 is 13 residues. Germline V CDR1 and CDR2: KGHSH, LQKENI. The CDR3 loop reads CASSPLPNNEQFF. The CDR3 DNA is TGTGCCAGCTCACCACTTCCGAACAATGAGCAGTTCTTC.

To note about this clonotype: Its ends do not fully match the called genes, so a read error is possible. The V and J genes are TRBV6-2 or TRBV6-3 and TRBJ2-7, with no clear D. The CDR3 runs to 13 residues. The germline gives CDR1 MNHEY, CDR2 SVGEGT. This CDR3 reads CASSDSSSYEQYF. The CDR3 coding sequence is TGTGCCAGCAGTGACTCCAGCTCCTACGAGCAGTACTTC.

The rearrangement links TRBV6-1 to TRBJ1-2, with D perhaps TRBD1 (6 bases). Germline CDR1 MNHNS, CDR2 SASEGT. The CDR3 runs to 16 residues. The germline V and J ends were trimmed by 1 base and 4 bases, with 16 bases remaining between them. The CDR3 DNA reads as TGTGCCAGCAGTGAAGGAGGCTGGACAGAGTTCTATGGCTACACCTTC. Its protein product is CASSEGGWTEFYGYTF.

This clonotype has just a few counts. This sequence joins TRBV12-3 or TRBV12-4 and TRBJ2-2; TRBD2 matches 7 bases. The ends lost 11 bases at V and 6 bases at J; junction bases unmatched: 6. The CDR3 is 12 amino acids. The CDR3 is CASGGGAGELFF. The CDR3 DNA is TGTGCCTCCGGTGGGGGGGCCGGGGAGCTGTTTTTT.

This clonotype was counted a single time. The chain carries TRBV20-1 and TRBJ2-5; 7 nucleotides align to TRBD2. V lost 6 bases to trimming and J lost 5 bases; unmatched junction nucleotides: 12. CDR3 length: 14 amino acids. Germline-derived CDR1 and CDR2 are DFQATT and SNEGSKA (reference sequence). The CDR3 DNA is TGCAGTGCAGTACAGGCAAACGGGGGGGAGACCCAGTACTTC. Protein sequence: CSAVQANGGETQYF.

This clonotype has a count of ten or more. The CDR3 sequence: CASSLAALSTDTQYF. CDR3 sequence (DNA): TGTGCCAGCAGCTTAGCAGCGCTTAGCACAGATACGCAGTATTTT. The V gene is TRBV7-2, the J gene TRBJ2-3; D unresolved. The V gene's germline CDR1 is SGHTA and CDR2 FQGNSA. The CDR3 is 15 residues long. With 0 bases removed from V and 0 bases from J, the gap between germline ends came to 7 bases.

The chain recombines TRBV18 with TRBJ1-2, with no clear D. This CDR3 comprises 13 residues. Germline V gene lookup returns CDR1 KGHSH and CDR2 LQKENI. Trimming shortened V by 4 bases and J by 8 bases, and 14 bases separated the two germline ends. The CDR3 region is CASSLNRQVGYTF. In DNA form, the CDR3 reads TGTGCCAGCTCACTAAATAGACAAGTCGGCTACACCTTC. The entire variable domain, with the rest obtained from reference TRBV18 and TRBJ1-2, is as follows: NAGVMQNPRHLVRRRGQEARLRCSPMKGHSHVYWYRQLPEEGLKFMVYLQKENIIDESGMPKERFSAEFPKEGPSILRIQQVVRGDSAAYFCASSLNRQVGYTFGSGTRLTVV.

In its sample, this clonotype was seen a few times. The rearrangement links TRBV3-1 to TRBJ2-5, with D unclear. Looked up from germline, CDR1 is LGHDT and CDR2 is YNNKEL (reference sequence). Trimming took off 0 bases at V and 4 bases at J, with 6 bases between the two ends. The CDR3 loop spans 13 amino acids. CDR3: CASSQDRPETQYF. In nucleotides, the CDR3 is TGTGCCAGCAGCCAAGATCGGCCAGAGACCCAGTACTTC.